One sample yielded the 8 T cell receptor beta chains listed below, sequenced in a study of early T cells in non-severe SARS-CoV-2 infection. TCRdb reprocessed the 5' RACE reads via MiXCR and lists one record per CDR3 protein. The data contain 85,000 to 90,000 distinct CDR3 sequences, under 15% of them seen just once; the ten biggest clones take up about 6.7%. The specimen was whole blood. Every receptor here comes from an adult who was a healthcare worker with PCR-confirmed SARS-CoV-2 infection or an uninfected control (not recorded which).

This sequence joins TRBV29-1 and TRBJ2-7, with unresolved D. V was cut by 4 bases and J by 0 bases, with 10 bases left in between. CDR1 and CDR2 from the germline V gene are SQVTM and ANQGSEA. CDR3 length equals 13 residues. This CDR3 is CSVGQPDSYEQYF. The DNA for the CDR3 is TGCAGCGTTGGCCAGCCGGACTCCTACGAGCAGTACTTC.

This chain links TRBV29-1 with TRBJ2-6; 8 bases fit TRBD1. Germline trimming cut 5 bases from V and 0 bases from J; bases unmatched to any gene: 9. The CDR3 is made up of 17 amino acids. Germline V gene sequence: CDR1 SQVTM, CDR2 ANQGSEA. The CDR3 region is CSVSGQGGPSGANVLTF. CDR3 DNA sequence: TGCAGCGTTTCTGGACAGGGAGGTCCCTCTGGGGCCAACGTCCTGACTTTC.

The rearrangement links TRBV6-5 to TRBJ2-7, with a tentative D call TRBD1 (6 bases). With 4 bases removed from V and 6 bases from J, the gap between germline ends came to 13 bases. Germline assignment: CDR1 MNHEY and CDR2 SVGAGI. CDR3 length: 13 amino acids. The CDR3 protein is CASSFHRESEQYF. CDR3 nucleotide sequence: TGTGCCAGCAGTTTTCACAGGGAGTCCGAGCAGTACTTC.

The chain employs TRBV14 and TRBJ2-2, with D hard to call. Trimming removed 4 bases from V and 1 base from J, with 7 bases in between. The CDR3 runs 14 residues. Germline V gene lookup returns CDR1 SGHDN and CDR2 FVKESK. Written as DNA, the CDR3 is TGTGCCAGCAGCCGTTCATTGAACACCGGGGAGCTGTTTTTT. Protein: CASSRSLNTGELFF.

At least ten counts were recorded for this clonotype. The chain links TRBV7-2 to TRBJ1-1; D is unclear. Germline-derived CDR1 and CDR2 are SGHTA and FQGNSA. CDR3 length: 16 amino acids. Trimming pared 2 bases from V and 3 bases from J, leaving 16 bases between. The CDR3 DNA sequence: TGTGCCAGCAGCTTATCCGCCCCTTTTCAGGACACTGAAGCTTTCTTT. Translating gives CASSLSAPFQDTEAFF.

This clonotype was seen many times. The genes are TRBV10-3 and TRBJ1-5; D is possibly TRBD1 (6 bases). V was trimmed by 7 bases and J by 5 bases, leaving 15 bases between them. The length of the CDR3 is 14 residues. CDR1 ENHRY and CDR2 SYGVKD come from the germline V gene. The CDR3 here is CAINERGEDQPQHF. The CDR3 region has the DNA TGTGCCATCAACGAGAGGGGGGAGGATCAGCCCCAGCATTTT.

The gene calls are TRBV12-3 or TRBV12-4 and TRBJ2-6, with D unclear. V was pared by 2 bases and J by 1 base, with 6 bases between. The CDR3 is 15 residues long. The CDR3 protein is CASSLSQSGANVLTF. Written as DNA, the CDR3 is TGTGCCAGCAGTTTAAGTCAATCTGGGGCCAACGTCCTGACTTTC.

This clonotype has a count of ten or more. The chain carries TRBV18 and TRBJ1-5, with a tentative D call TRBD1 (5 bases). Trimming removed 2 bases at V and 2 bases at J, with 7 bases between. CDR3 size: 14 residues. Germline CDR1 and CDR2: KGHSH and LQKENI. CDR3 sequence (DNA): TGTGCCAGCTCACCAGGGGGAGGCAATCAGCCCCAGCATTTT. Its translation: CASSPGGGNQPQHF. Together with reference TRBV18 and TRBJ1-5, the CDR3 gives the full variable domain: NAGVMQNPRHLVRRRGQEARLRCSPMKGHSHVYWYRQLPEEGLKFMVYLQKENIIDESGMPKERFSAEFPKEGPSILRIQQVVRGDSAAYFCASSPGGGNQPQHFGDGTRLSIL.